One sample yielded the 21 T cell receptor beta chains listed below, sequenced in a study of blood T cell repertoires in COVID-19. Measured with immunoSEQ multiplex PCR; TCRdb has only the in-frame clones, and not every one. The data contain 200,000 to 250,000 clones, 82% of them seen just once; the ten biggest clones take up 7% to 10%. Source material: peripheral blood. Receptors were obtained from a woman of 80 years or more with COVID-19, enrolled during active disease.

The chain uses TRBV18 and TRBJ1-2, with 9 nucleotides matching TRBD1. The CDR3 is 13 residues long. Germline assignment: CDR1 KGHSH and CDR2 LQKENI. V shed 3 bases and J 8 bases; nucleotides not matched to a gene: 4. The CDR3 DNA is TGTGCCAGCTCACCCGGGACAGGGAGAGGCTACACCTTC. This gives the protein CASSPGTGRGYTF. Using reference TRBV18 and TRBJ1-2 for the parts outside the CDR3, the full variable domain is NAGVMQNPRHLVRRRGQEARLRCSPMKGHSHVYWYRQLPEEGLKFMVYLQKENIIDESGMPKERFSAEFPKEGPSILRIQQVVRGDSAAYFCASSPGTGRGYTFGSGTRLTVV.

This clone was observed once. The gene calls are TRBV9 and TRBJ2-3; TRBD1 is a possible D gene (6 bases). Between the trimmed V and J ends, which lost 4 bases and 8 bases, there was a span of 14 bases. Germline CDR1 and CDR2: SGDLS and YYNGEE. The CDR3 runs 13 residues. The CDR3 nucleotides are TGTGCCAGCAGCCAACAGGGCGGAGGTACGCAGTATTTT. Its translation: CASSQQGGGTQYF. The full variable domain, with the rest looked up from reference TRBV9 and TRBJ2-3, is DSGVTQTPKHLITATGQRVTLRCSPRSGDLSVYWYQQSLDQGLQFLIQYYNGEERAKGNILERFSAQQFPDLHSELNLSSLELGDSALYFCASSQQGGGTQYFGPGTRLTVL.

The chain has TRBV5-1 and TRBJ2-3; 8 bases are shared with TRBD1. The trim removed 2 bases at V and 0 bases at J, leaving 2 bases unmatched. The germline CDR1 and CDR2 sequences are SGHRS and YFSETQ. This CDR3 is built from 15 residues. The CDR3 region is CASSFQGASTDTQYF. The CDR3 nucleotides read TGCGCCAGCAGCTTCCAGGGGGCGAGCACAGATACGCAGTATTTT.

The chain recombines TRBV7-2 with TRBJ1-2; possibly TRBD1 for D (6 bases). The germline V gene has CDR1 SGHTA and CDR2 FQGNSA. V was cut by 5 bases and J by 1 base, with 8 bases left in between. The CDR3 has 13 amino acids. The CDR3 reads CASSRRGNYGYTF. The CDR3 DNA is TGTGCCAGCAGCCGCAGGGGTAACTATGGCTACACCTTC.

The chain couples TRBV5-1 to TRBJ1-3, with D possibly matching TRBD1 (6 bases). The CDR3 spans 15 residues. V gave up 2 bases and J gave up 1 base, with 10 bases separating them. Germline V gives CDR1 SGHRS, CDR2 YFSETQ. The CDR3 nucleotides are TGCGCCAGCAGCTTACAGGGCCAGTCTGGAAACACCATATATTTT. This gives the protein CASSLQGQSGNTIYF.

J is TRBJ1-1 and V is TRBV6-5, with D perhaps matching TRBD1 (5 bases). Germline V CDR1 and CDR2: MNHEY, SVGAGI. This CDR3 contains 15 residues. The ends were cut back, 2 bases at V and 4 bases at J, with 14 bases in the middle. CDR3 DNA sequence: TGTGCCAGCAGTTACGGGCCAGGGCGGAGCACTGAAGCTTTCTTT. Its translation is CASSYGPGRSTEAFF.

The table lists this clone with a few counts. This chain uses TRBV4-1 with TRBJ2-7, with 7 bases matching TRBD1. The V gene end was trimmed by 4 bases and the J gene end by 3 bases; junction bases not matched to a gene: 9. Per germline, CDR1 MGHRA and CDR2 YSYEKL. The CDR3 spans 15 residues. The CDR3 coding sequence is TGCGCCAGCAGCCCAACCGACAGGGCCCGCTACGAGCAGTACTTC. As protein: CASSPTDRARYEQYF.

This clone came up once. The chain recombines TRBV5-1 with TRBJ1-1, with D perhaps matching TRBD1 (5 bases). Trimming took off 0 bases at V and 11 bases at J, with 11 bases between the two ends. Germline loops: CDR1 SGHRS, CDR2 YFSETQ. The length of the CDR3 is 12 residues. In DNA, the CDR3 is TGCGCCAGCAGCTTGGCCCCAGGGACTGCTTTCTTT. As protein: CASSLAPGTAFF.

In regard to this clone: The same CDR3 also results from other DNA sequences found in this sample. Here the CDR3 DNA reads TGTGCCTGGAGTTCAGGGGGGAATCAGCCCCAGCATTTT. This sequence encodes CAWSSGGNQPQHF. V is TRBV30 and J is TRBJ1-5, with 7 bases matching TRBD1. CDR1 and CDR2 from the germline V gene are GTSNPN and SVGIG (reference sequence). J gave up 4 bases and V 2 bases, and 2 bases lay outside the gene matches. The CDR3 is 13 residues long.

The chain joins TRBV4-1 to TRBJ1-5; D gene ambiguous. V lost 4 bases to trimming and J lost 6 bases, with 19 bases between them. The CDR3 is made up of 16 amino acids. Germline CDR1 reads MGHRA; CDR2 reads YSYEKL. The CDR3 protein is CASSLTPEVLGQPQHF. The CDR3 DNA follows: TGCGCCAGCAGCCTCACCCCCGAGGTACTCGGTCAGCCCCAGCATTTT.

V usage is TRBV2 and J usage is TRBJ2-5; possibly TRBD2 for D (7 bases). This CDR3 comprises 15 residues. The V and J ends lost 8 bases and 4 bases respectively, with 20 bases between them. Germline V lookup: CDR1 SNHLY, CDR2 FYNNEI. CDR3 in amino acids: CASFDLGGGGETQYF. CDR3 DNA: TGTGCCAGCTTCGACCTAGGGGGGGGCGGAGAGACCCAGTACTTC.

The V and J genes are TRBV24-1 and TRBJ1-2; TRBD1 agrees at 11 bases. CDR1 and CDR2 from the germline V gene are KGHDR and SFDVKD. The V and J ends lost 4 bases and 4 bases, in that order; junction bases with no gene match: 7. The CDR3 extends over 16 amino acids. The DNA for the CDR3 is TGTGCCACCAGTGAACGTCCCGGGACAGGGGGCTATGGCTACACCTTC. It yields the protein CATSERPGTGGYGYTF.

This chain links TRBV18 with TRBJ2-5, with a possible D match to TRBD2 (5 bases). CDR3 size: 14 residues. The germline V and J ends were trimmed by 3 bases and 2 bases, with 10 bases remaining between them. The germline CDR1 and CDR2 sequences are KGHSH and LQKENI. The CDR3 is CASSPGIKQETQYF. The CDR3 coding sequence is TGTGCCAGCTCACCCGGGATTAAGCAAGAGACCCAGTACTTC.

The table lists this clone with a count of one. The genes are TRBV12-3 or TRBV12-4 and TRBJ1-1; a weak D match, TRBD1 (6 bases). Trimming stripped 8 bases from V and 3 bases from J, with 13 bases between. This CDR3 is 13 amino acids long. The chain's CDR3 is CASRGGQHTEAFF. The CDR3 DNA is TGTGCCAGCCGGGGGGGCCAGCACACTGAAGCTTTCTTT.

The genes are TRBV3-1 (or the pseudogene TRBV3-2) and TRBJ1-5, with D perhaps TRBD1 (5 bases). From germline, CDR1 is LGHDT and CDR2 YNNKEL (reference sequence). V lost 1 base, J lost 6 bases, and 13 bases lay in between. The CDR3 totals 15 residues. For the CDR3, the DNA is TGTGCCAGCAGCCAAGGGAGGGCAGGGCTTCAGCCCCAGCATTTT. This translates into CASSQGRAGLQPQHF.

This clone was observed once. The chain is built from TRBV2 and TRBJ2-5; 9 bases are shared with TRBD2. The CDR3 sequence is 14 residues long. CDR1 SNHLY and CDR2 FYNNEI come from the germline V gene. After removal of 4 bases from V and 5 bases from J, the junction contained 5 bases not matched to a gene. The chain's CDR3 is CASSGAGGHETQYF. For the CDR3, the DNA is TGTGCCAGCAGTGGGGCGGGGGGGCACGAGACCCAGTACTTC.

V and J are TRBV5-4 and TRBJ1-1; possible D gene TRBD1, 5 bases. This CDR3 has 13 residues. The V gene's germline CDR1 is SGHNT and CDR2 YYREEE (reference sequence). V dropped 3 bases and J dropped 1 base, with 7 bases sitting between them. The CDR3 loop is CASSWTPNTEAFF. The CDR3 DNA follows: TGTGCCAGCAGCTGGACACCGAACACTGAAGCTTTCTTT.

The gene calls are TRBV27 and TRBJ1-5; 7 bases fit TRBD1. This CDR3 is built from 15 residues. Germline V gene data show CDR1 as MNHEY and CDR2 as SMNVEV (reference sequence). V trimming: 6 bases; J trimming: 0 bases; junction bases outside the gene matches: 5. This CDR3 reads CASSRQGYSNQPQHF. Written as DNA, the CDR3 is TGTGCCAGCAGCCGACAGGGATATAGCAATCAGCCCCAGCATTTT.

The chain combines TRBV24-1 with TRBJ1-5; D is undetermined. Deletions cut 3 bases from V and 4 bases from J, with 12 bases between. The CDR3 loop spans 15 amino acids. Germline lookup yields CDR1 KGHDR and CDR2 SFDVKD. This CDR3 is CATSDRTGGNQPQHF. In DNA form, the CDR3 reads TGTGCCACCAGTGATCGGACCGGAGGGAATCAGCCCCAGCATTTT.

The gene calls are TRBV6-5 and TRBJ1-1; D may be TRBD1 (5 bases). Germline V gene lookup returns CDR1 MNHEY and CDR2 SVGAGI. The V gene lost 0 bases and the J gene lost 2 bases, with 7 bases spanning the gap. The CDR3 consists of 14 residues. The CDR3 DNA follows: TGTGCCAGCAGTTACTCGGGACTCAACACTGAAGCTTTCTTT. This encodes CASSYSGLNTEAFF.

This chain uses TRBV28 with TRBJ2-3; 7 bases are a match to TRBD2. This CDR3 comprises 15 residues. V was pared by 5 bases and J by 7 bases, with 12 bases of the junction left unmatched. In germline, CDR1 is MDHEN, CDR2 SYDVKM. CDR3 amino acids: CASSNPGDYSNTQYF. For the CDR3, the DNA is TGTGCCAGCAGTAACCCGGGGGACTATTCTAATACGCAGTATTTT.